This TCR beta chain was sequenced in a study of T-cell memory formation after mild COVID-19. About this clonotype itself: Its target is not known.

TCRdb ran MiXCR on the 5' RACE reads and lists one entry per CDR3 protein. The table shows fewer than 450,000 distinct CDR3 sequences, with roughly 24% occurring only once. Study-level results: Clones from the second wave (peaking day 37) had unconfirmed SARS-CoV-2 specificity.

Sequenced sample: PBMCs or a T cell subset sorted from them (not recorded which). The receptor comes from an adult woman who had mild COVID-19 (a few samples of this study predate the infection). Cell type and time point are not known.

Written as DNA, the CDR3 is TGTGCCAGCAGCTTAGCTGCGTTTGGGGGGCGTCCTAGCACAGATACGCAGTATTTT. It codes for CASSLAAFGGRPSTDTQYF. This chain joins TRBV11-2 and TRBJ2-3, with D possibly called TRBD1 or TRBD2 (6 bases each). Trimming pared 1 base from V and 0 bases from J, leaving 20 bases between. There are 19 residues in the CDR3. Germline CDR1 and CDR2: SGHAT and FQNNGV. Looking up the rest from reference TRBV11-2 and TRBJ2-3 gives the full variable domain: EAGVAQSPRYKIIEKRQSVAFWCNPISGHATLYWYQQILGQGPKLLIQFQNNGVVDDSQLPKDRFSAERLKGVDSTLKIQPAKLEDSAVYLCASSLAAFGGRPSTDTQYFGPGTRLTVL.